This is a list of T cell receptor beta chains from one sample in a study of blood T cell dynamics during melanoma immunotherapy. Generated by immunoSEQ multiplex PCR, the TCRdb table keeps only in-frame clones and is missing some. The sample yields some 5,900 clones, roughly four fifths seen once. The sequencing used blood, collected from a patient treated with checkpoint blockade. The receptor set was obtained from a human donor with melanoma. CDR3s leave out the opening cysteine and the closing phenylalanine or tryptophan. Not every row has a clone size; where given, it reads once, few, many or a size class.

abundance,v_gene,j_gene,CDR3aa
.,TRBV28,TRBJ1-2,ASRGGSSHGYT
.,TRBV7-9,TRBJ2-7,ASSSLDRIYEQY
.,TRBV25-1,TRBJ1-1,ASSTRQNTEAF
.,TRBV11-3,TRBJ2-7,ASSLDPTGYEQY
.,TRBV2,TRBJ1-1,ASSVDRDTEAF
.,TRBV18,TRBJ1-5,ASSPTGGNQPQH
.,TRBV27,TRBJ2-7,ASSSHRADRSSYEQY
.,TRBV7-2,TRBJ2-7,ASRSDLSSYEQY
.,TRBV5-1,TRBJ1-1,ASTTGMNTEAF
.,TRBV5-4,TRBJ2-7,ASSSGQGPSYEQY
.,TRBV6-4,TRBJ1-1,ASSERQGVNTEAF
.,TRBV10-2,TRBJ2-7,ASSGVVSDGSYEQY
once,TRBV28,TRBJ1-2,ASSLGGNYGYT
.,TRBV11-2,TRBJ1-3,ASIDAFGNTIY
.,TRBV7-6,TRBJ2-7,ASSLEDRGYEQY
.,TRBV4-2,TRBJ2-7,ASSQGPYEQY
.,TRBV6-5,TRBJ1-1,ASSSPGGTEAF
once,TRBV5-5,TRBJ1-2,ASSPGQVRGYT
.,TRBV5-1,TRBJ1-2,ASRASRGPGYGYT
.,TRBV5-1,TRBJ2-7,ASSSLDRAYEQY
.,TRBV27,TRBJ2-7,ASSPRPSYEQY
.,TRBV6-1,TRBJ2-7,ASLILAGGPYEQY
.,TRBV18,TRBJ1-1,ASSSTGTEAF
.,TRBV28,TRBJ2-7,ASRSSRQDKSYEQY
.,TRBV7-6,TRBJ2-7,ASSLFSTSGSSEQY
.,TRBV19,TRBJ1-2,ASSIRGTGGRGYT
.,TRBV5-1,TRBJ2-7,ASSLGGLAGVYEQY
.,TRBV7-8,TRBJ1-5,ASSALDGSNQPQH
.,TRBV5-1,TRBJ1-1,ASSPGWGSGNTEAF
.,TRBV2,TRBJ1-5,ASSDGVMSNQPQH
.,TRBV18,TRBJ2-7,ASSPFGYEQY
few,TRBV6-6,TRBJ2-7,ASSLGVEQY
.,TRBV28,TRBJ1-2,ATKTGNYGYT
.,TRBV20-1,TRBJ2-7,SASEGYEQY
.,TRBV6-5,TRBJ1-2,ASSYQAGGNYGYT
.,TRBV5-5,TRBJ1-1,ASSPPRNTEAF
.,TRBV19,TRBJ1-1,ASSTPVMNTEAF
.,TRBV6-6,TRBJ2-7,ASSYGTGTYEQY
.,TRBV18,TRBJ1-1,ASSSLGRGDSTEAF
.,TRBV27,TRBJ2-7,ASRILSTGESYEQY
few,TRBV27,TRBJ2-7,ASSLEGTGPYEQY
.,TRBV4-2,TRBJ1-2,ASSQEKTGRIGYGYT